Detailed here is one T cell receptor beta chain. Sequencing was performed with immunoSEQ multiplex PCR; in TCRdb, only in-frame clones are kept and a portion is missing. The data show about 40,000 clones, with around nine tenths seen just once and approximately 4.3% held by the top ten. The data belong to a study of T cell changes during pregnancy in multiple sclerosis. V shed 6 bases and J shed 0 bases, with 12 bases lying between them. The CDR3 consists of 14 residues. Germline-derived CDR1 and CDR2 are MNHEY and SVGAGI. V is TRBV6-5 and J is TRBJ2-7; D perhaps matches TRBD2 (5 bases). The sequence was obtained from a female donor with multiple sclerosis, enrolled in a pregnancy study. The sample in question was CD8+ T cells from peripheral blood mononuclear cells, obtained in the first trimester of pregnancy. CDR3: CASSPGMYSYEQYF. The DNA of the CDR3 is TGTGCCAGCAGCCCCGGGATGTACTCCTACGAGCAGTACTTC.